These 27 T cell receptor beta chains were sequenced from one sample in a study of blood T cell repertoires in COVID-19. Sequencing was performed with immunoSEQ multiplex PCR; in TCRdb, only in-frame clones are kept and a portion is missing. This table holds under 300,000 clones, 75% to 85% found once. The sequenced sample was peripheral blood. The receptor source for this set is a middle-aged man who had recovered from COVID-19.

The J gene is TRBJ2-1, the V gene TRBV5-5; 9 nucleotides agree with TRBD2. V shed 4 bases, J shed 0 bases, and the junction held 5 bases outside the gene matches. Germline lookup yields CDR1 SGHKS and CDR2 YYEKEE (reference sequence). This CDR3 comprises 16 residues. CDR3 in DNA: TGTGCCAGCAGCGTATTAGCGGGAGACTCCTACAATGAGCAGTTCTTC. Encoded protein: CASSVLAGDSYNEQFF.

In nucleotides, the CDR3 is TGCAGCGTGACAGGGGGTTCCACTGAAGCTTTCTTT. Translated, it gives CSVTGGSTEAFF. The chain employs TRBV29-1 and TRBJ1-1, with 9 positions matching TRBD1. This CDR3 is built from 12 residues. Germline loops: CDR1 SQVTM, CDR2 ANQGSEA. Germline trimming cut 6 bases from V and 4 bases from J; bases unmatched to any gene: 3.

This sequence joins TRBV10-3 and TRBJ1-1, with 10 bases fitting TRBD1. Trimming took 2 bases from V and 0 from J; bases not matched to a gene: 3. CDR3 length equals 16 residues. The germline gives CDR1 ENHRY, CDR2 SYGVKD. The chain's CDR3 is CAISEPGQGMNTEAFF. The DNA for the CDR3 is TGTGCCATCAGTGAGCCGGGACAGGGGATGAACACTGAAGCTTTCTTT.

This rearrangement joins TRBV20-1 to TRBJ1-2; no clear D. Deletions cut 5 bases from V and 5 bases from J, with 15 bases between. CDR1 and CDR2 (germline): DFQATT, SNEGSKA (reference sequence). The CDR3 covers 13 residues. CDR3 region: CSARDTESYGYTF. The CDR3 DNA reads TGCAGTGCTCGTGATACAGAATCTTATGGCTACACCTTC.

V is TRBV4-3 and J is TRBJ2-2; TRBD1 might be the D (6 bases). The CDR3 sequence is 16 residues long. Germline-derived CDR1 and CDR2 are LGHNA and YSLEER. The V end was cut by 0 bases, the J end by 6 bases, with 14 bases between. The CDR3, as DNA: TGCGCCAGCAGCCAAGAGGCCGGGACAAACTCCGGGGAGCTGTTTTTT. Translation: CASSQEAGTNSGELFF.

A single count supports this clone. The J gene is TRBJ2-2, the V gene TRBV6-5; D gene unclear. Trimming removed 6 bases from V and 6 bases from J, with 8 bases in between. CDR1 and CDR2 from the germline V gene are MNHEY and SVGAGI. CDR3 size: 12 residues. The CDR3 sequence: CASRKRPGELFF. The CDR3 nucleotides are TGTGCCAGCAGGAAGCGTCCCGGGGAGCTGTTTTTT.

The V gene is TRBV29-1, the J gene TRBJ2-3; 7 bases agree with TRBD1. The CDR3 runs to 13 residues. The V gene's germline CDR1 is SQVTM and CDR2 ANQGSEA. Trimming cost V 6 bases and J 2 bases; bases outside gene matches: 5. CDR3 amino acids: CSVVGQVTDTQYF. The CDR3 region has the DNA TGCAGCGTGGTCGGACAGGTCACAGATACGCAGTATTTT.

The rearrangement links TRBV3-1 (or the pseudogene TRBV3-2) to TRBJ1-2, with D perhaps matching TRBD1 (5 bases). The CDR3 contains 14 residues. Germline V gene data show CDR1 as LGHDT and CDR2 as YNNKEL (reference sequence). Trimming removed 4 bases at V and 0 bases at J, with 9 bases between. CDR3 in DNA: TGTGCCAGCAGCCCGGGACTATCTAACTATGGCTACACCTTC. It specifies CASSPGLSNYGYTF.

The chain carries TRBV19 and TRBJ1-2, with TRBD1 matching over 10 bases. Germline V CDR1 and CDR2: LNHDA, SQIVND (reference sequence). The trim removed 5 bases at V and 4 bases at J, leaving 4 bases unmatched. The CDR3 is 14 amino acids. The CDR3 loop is CASSDRGQGYGYTF. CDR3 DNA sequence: TGTGCCAGTAGTGACAGGGGGCAGGGCTATGGCTACACCTTC.

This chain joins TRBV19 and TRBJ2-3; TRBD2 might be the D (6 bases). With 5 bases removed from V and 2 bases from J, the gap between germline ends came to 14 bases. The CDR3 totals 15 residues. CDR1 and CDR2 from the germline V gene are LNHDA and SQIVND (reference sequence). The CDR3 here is CASSFPSENTDTQYF. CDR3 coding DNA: TGTGCCAGTAGTTTCCCTAGCGAGAACACAGATACGCAGTATTTT.

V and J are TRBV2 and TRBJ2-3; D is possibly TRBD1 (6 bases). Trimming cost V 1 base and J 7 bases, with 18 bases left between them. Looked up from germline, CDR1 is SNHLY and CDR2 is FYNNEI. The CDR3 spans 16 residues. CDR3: CASSEERLSGANTQYF. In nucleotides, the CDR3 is TGTGCCAGCAGTGAAGAGCGTTTGTCAGGGGCAAATACGCAGTATTTT. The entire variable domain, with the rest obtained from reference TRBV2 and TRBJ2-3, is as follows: EPEVTQTPSHQVTQMGQEVILRCVPISNHLYFYWYRQILGQKVEFLVSFYNNEISEKSEIFDDQFSVERPDGSNFTLKIRSTKLEDSAMYFCASSEERLSGANTQYFGPGTRLTVL.

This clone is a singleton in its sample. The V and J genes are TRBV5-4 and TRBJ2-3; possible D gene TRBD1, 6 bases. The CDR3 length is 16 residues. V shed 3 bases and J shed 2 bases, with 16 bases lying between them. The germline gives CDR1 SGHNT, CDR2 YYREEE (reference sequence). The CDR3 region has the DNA TGTGCCAGCAGCTCTTCAACAGGGATTGTCACAGATACGCAGTATTTT. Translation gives CASSSSTGIVTDTQYF.

The CDR3 nucleotides read TGTGCCAGTAGTCTAGGACAGGAAGGGAAGACCCAGTACTTC. Translated: CASSLGQEGKTQYF. The chain couples TRBV19 to TRBJ2-5; 7 bases line up with TRBD1. This CDR3 contains 14 residues. Losses at the gene ends were 5 bases for V and 6 bases for J; bases not matched to a gene: 9. Germline V gene lookup returns CDR1 LNHDA and CDR2 SQIVND (reference sequence).

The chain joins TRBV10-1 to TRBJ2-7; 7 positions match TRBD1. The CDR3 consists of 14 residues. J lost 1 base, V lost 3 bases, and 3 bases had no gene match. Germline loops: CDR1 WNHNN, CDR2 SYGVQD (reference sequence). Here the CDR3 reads CASSDPGQSYEQYF. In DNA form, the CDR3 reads TGCGCCAGCAGTGACCCGGGACAGTCCTACGAGCAGTACTTC.

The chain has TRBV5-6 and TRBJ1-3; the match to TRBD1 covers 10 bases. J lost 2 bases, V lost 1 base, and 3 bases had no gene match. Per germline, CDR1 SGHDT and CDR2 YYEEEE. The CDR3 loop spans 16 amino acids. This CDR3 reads CASSLMGQGTGNTIYF. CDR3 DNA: TGTGCCAGCAGCTTGATGGGACAGGGGACTGGAAACACCATATATTTT.

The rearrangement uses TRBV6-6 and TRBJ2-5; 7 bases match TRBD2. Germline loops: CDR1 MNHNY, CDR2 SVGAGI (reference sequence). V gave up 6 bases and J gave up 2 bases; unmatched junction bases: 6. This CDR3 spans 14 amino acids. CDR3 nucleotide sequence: TGTGCCAGCAGACAGACTAGCCCTCAAGAGACCCAGTACTTC. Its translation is CASRQTSPQETQYF.

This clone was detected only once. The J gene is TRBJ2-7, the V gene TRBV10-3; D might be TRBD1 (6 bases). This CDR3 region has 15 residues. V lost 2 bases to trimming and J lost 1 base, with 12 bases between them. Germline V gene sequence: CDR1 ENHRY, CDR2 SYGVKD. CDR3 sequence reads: CAISELDSVSYEQYF. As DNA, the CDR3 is TGTGCCATCAGTGAGCTGGACAGCGTATCCTACGAGCAGTACTTC.

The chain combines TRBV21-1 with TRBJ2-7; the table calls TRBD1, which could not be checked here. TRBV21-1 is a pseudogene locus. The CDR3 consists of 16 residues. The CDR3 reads CASSYRDNFPSVEQYF. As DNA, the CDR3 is TGTGCCAGCAGCTACCGGGACAACTTCCCTTCGGTCGAGCAGTACTTC.

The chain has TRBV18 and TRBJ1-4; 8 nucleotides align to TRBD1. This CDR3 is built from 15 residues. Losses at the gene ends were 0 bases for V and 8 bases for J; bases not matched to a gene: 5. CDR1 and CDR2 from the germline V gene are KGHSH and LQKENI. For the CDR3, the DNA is TGTGCCAGCTCACCACCCGGACAGGGAATAGAAAAACTGTTTTTT. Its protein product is CASSPPGQGIEKLFF.

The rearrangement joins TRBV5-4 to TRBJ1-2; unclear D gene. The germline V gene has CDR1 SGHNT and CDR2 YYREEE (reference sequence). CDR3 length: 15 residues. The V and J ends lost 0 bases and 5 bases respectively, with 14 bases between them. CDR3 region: CASSLGGAAGYGYTF. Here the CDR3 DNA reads TGTGCCAGCAGCTTGGGTGGAGCCGCGGGGTATGGCTACACCTTC. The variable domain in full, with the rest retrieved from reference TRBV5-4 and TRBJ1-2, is ETGVTQSPTHLIKTRGQQVTLRCSSQSGHNTVSWYQQALGQGPQFIFQYYREEENGRGNFPPRFSGLQFPNYSSELNVNALELDDSALYLCASSLGGAAGYGYTFGSGTRLTVV.

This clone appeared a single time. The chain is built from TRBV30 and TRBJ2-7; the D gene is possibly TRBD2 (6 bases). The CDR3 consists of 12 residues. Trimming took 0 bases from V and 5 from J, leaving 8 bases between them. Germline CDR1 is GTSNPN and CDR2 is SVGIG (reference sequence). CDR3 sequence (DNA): TGTGCCTGGAGTGTACAGCGGGACGAGCAGTACTTC. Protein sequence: CAWSVQRDEQYF.

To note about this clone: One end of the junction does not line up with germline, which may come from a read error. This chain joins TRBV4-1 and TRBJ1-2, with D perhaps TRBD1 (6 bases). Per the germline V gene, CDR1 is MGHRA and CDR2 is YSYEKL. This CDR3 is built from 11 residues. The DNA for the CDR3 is TGCGCCAGCAGCCAAGCGGGACACGACGGCTTC. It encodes CASSQAGHDGF.

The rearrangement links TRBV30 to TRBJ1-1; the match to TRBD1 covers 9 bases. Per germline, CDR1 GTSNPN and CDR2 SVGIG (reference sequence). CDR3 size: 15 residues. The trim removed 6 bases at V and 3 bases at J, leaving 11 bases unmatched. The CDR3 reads CACMTPGQGYTEAFF. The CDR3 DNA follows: TGTGCCTGCATGACCCCGGGACAGGGTTACACTGAAGCTTTCTTT.

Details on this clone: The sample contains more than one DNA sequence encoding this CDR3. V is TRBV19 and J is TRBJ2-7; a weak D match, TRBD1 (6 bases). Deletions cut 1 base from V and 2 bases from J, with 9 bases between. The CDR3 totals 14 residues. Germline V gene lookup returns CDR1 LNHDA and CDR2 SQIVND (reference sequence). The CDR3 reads CASSIGTGTYEQYF. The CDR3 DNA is TGTGCCAGTAGTATAGGAACAGGGACCTACGAGCAGTACTTC.

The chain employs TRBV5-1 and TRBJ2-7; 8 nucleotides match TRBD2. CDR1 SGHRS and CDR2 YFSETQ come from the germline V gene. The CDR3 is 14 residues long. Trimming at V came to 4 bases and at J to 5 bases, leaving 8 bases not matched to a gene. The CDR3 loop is CASSPSSGLHEQYF. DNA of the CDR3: TGCGCCAGCAGCCCATCTAGCGGGTTACACGAGCAGTACTTC.

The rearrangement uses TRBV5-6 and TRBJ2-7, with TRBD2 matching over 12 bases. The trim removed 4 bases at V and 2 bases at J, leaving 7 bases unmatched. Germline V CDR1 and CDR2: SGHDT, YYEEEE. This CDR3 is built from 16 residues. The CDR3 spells CASSRGLAGFPYEQYF. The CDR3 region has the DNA TGTGCCAGCAGCCGCGGACTAGCGGGATTCCCCTACGAGCAGTACTTC.

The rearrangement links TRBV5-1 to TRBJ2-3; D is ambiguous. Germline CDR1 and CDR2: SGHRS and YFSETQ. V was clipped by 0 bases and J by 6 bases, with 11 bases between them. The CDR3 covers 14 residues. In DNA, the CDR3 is TGCGCCAGCAGCTTGGCCCCTTCGGGTGATACGCAGTATTTT. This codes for CASSLAPSGDTQYF. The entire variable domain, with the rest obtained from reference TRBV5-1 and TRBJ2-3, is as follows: KAGVTQTPRYLIKTRGQQVTLSCSPISGHRSVSWYQQTPGQGLQFLFEYFSETQRNKGNFPGRFSGRQFSNSRSEMNVSTLELGDSALYLCASSLAPSGDTQYFGPGTRLTVL.